This T cell receptor (beta chain) was profiled in a study of post-analysis software for immune sequencing data. Prepared libraries of TCR beta cDNA carried unique molecular identifiers. T cells, about 0.9 to 11 million of them, yielded approximately 530,000 cDNA molecules. TCRdb re-analysed the PCR reads in MiXCR, keeping a single row per CDR3 protein. Of hundreds of thousands of distinct CDR3 sequences listed, approximately 30% are singletons. This clonotype has more than one count but fewer than ten. Its cognate antigen is unknown. General study results and limits: Multiple sclerosis patients had significantly lower normalized Chao1 diversity than controls. Patients used four to six TRBV segments, including TRBV5-6, TRBV5-1 and TRBV20-1, more often than controls.

CDR1 and CDR2 (germline): MGHRA, YSYEKL. Trimming pared 10 bases from V and 2 bases from J, leaving 18 bases between. The CDR3 is 15 amino acids. The specimen sequenced was blood. The V and J genes are TRBV4-1 and TRBJ2-1; D possibly matches TRBD1 or TRBD2 (5 bases each). This clonotype was sampled from a girl under 18 with multiple sclerosis. The CDR3: CANSHRDGTYNEQFF. The CDR3 DNA sequence: TGCGCCAACAGTCACCGGGACGGAACCTACAATGAGCAGTTCTTC.